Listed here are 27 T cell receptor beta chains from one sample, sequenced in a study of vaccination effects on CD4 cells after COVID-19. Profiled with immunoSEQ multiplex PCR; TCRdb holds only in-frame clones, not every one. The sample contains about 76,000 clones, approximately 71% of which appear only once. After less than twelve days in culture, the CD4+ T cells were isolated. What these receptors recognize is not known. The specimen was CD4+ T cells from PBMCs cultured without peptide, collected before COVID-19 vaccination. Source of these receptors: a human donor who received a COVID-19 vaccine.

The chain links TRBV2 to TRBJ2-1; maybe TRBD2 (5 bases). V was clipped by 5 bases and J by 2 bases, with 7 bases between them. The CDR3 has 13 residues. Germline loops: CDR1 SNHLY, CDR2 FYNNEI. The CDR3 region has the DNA TGTGCCAGCAGTTCGGGAACCTACAATGAGCAGTTCTTC. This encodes CASSSGTYNEQFF.

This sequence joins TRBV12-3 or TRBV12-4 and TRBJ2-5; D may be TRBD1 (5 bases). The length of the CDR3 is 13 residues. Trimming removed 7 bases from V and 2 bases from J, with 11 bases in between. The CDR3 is CASTRGEQETQYF. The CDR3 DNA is TGTGCCAGCACTAGGGGTGAGCAAGAGACCCAGTACTTC.

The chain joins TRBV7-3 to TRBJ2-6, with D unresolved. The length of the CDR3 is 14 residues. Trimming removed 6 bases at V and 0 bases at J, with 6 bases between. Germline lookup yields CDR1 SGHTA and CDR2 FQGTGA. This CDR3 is CASRHNSGANVLTF. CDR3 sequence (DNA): TGTGCCAGCAGGCACAACTCTGGGGCCAACGTCCTGACTTTC. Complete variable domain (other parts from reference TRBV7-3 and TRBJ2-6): GAGVSQTPSNKVTEKGKYVELRCDPISGHTALYWYRQSLGQGPEFLIYFQGTGAADDSGLPNDRFFAVRPEGSVSTLKIQRTERGDSAVYLCASRHNSGANVLTFGAGSRLTVL.

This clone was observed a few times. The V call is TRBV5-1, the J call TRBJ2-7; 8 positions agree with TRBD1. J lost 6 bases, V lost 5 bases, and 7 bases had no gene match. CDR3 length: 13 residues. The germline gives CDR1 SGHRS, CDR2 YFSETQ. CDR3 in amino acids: CASSRGQGGEQYV. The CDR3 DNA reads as TGCGCCAGCAGTCGAGGACAGGGAGGCGAGCAGTACGTC.

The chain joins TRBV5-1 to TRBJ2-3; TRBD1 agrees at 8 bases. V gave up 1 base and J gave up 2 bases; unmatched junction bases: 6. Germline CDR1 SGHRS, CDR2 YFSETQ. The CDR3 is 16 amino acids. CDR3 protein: CASSLSTGDITDTQYF. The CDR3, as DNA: TGCGCCAGCAGCTTGTCGACAGGGGATATCACAGATACGCAGTATTTT. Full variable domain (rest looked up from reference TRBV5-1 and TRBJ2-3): KAGVTQTPRYLIKTRGQQVTLSCSPISGHRSVSWYQQTPGQGLQFLFEYFSETQRNKGNFPGRFSGRQFSNSRSEMNVSTLELGDSALYLCASSLSTGDITDTQYFGPGTRLTVL.

The CDR3 is CASSSPGQGRNEQFF. CDR3 sequence (DNA): TGTGCCAGCAGCAGTCCGGGACAGGGACGCAATGAGCAGTTCTTC. The chain is built from TRBV5-4 and TRBJ2-1, with 9 bases lining up with TRBD1. CDR1 is SGHNT and CDR2 is YYREEE in the germline V gene (reference sequence). There are 15 residues in the CDR3. The junction had 8 bases not matched to a gene; V was cut back by 4 bases and J by 6 bases. Combining the CDR3 with reference TRBV5-4 and TRBJ2-1 gives the whole variable domain ETGVTQSPTHLIKTRGQQVTLRCSSQSGHNTVSWYQQALGQGPQFIFQYYREEENGRGNFPPRFSGLQFPNYSSELNVNALELDDSALYLCASSSPGQGRNEQFFGPGTRLTVL.

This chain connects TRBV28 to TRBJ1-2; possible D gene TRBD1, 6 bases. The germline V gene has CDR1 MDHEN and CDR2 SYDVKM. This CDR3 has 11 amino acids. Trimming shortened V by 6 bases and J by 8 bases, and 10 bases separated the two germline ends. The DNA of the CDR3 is TGTGCCAGCAGCCGAACAGGGGGCTACACCTTC. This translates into CASSRTGGYTF.

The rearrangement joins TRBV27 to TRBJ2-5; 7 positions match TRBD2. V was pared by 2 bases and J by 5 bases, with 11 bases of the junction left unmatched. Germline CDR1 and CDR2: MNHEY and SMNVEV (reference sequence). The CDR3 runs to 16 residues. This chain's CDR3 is CASSLGPHSGEETQYF. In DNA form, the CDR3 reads TGTGCCAGCAGTTTAGGACCCCACAGCGGGGAGGAGACCCAGTACTTC.

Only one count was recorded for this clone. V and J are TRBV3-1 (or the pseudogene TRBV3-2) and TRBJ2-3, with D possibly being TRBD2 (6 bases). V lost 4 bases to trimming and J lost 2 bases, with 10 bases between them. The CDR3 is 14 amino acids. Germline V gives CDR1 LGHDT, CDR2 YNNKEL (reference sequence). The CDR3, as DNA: TGTGCCAGCAGCCTCCGGGGGTCCACAGATACGCAGTATTTT. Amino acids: CASSLRGSTDTQYF.

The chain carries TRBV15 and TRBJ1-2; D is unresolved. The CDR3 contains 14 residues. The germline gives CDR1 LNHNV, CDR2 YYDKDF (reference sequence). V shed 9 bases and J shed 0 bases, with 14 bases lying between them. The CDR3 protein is CATTRENSNYGYTF. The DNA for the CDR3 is TGTGCCACTACGCGAGAGAATTCTAACTATGGCTACACCTTC. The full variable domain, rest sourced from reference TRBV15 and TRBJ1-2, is DAMVIQNPRYQVTQFGKPVTLSCSQTLNHNVMYWYQQKSSQAPKLLFHYYDKDFNNEADTPDNFQSRRPNTSFCFLDIRSPGLGDTAMYLCATTRENSNYGYTFGSGTRLTVV.

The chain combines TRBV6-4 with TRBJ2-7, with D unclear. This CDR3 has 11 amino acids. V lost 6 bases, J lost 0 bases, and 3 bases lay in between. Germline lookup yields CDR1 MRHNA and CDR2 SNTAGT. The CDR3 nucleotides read TGTGCCAGCAGAAGCTCCTACGAGCAGTACGTC. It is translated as CASRSSYEQYV.

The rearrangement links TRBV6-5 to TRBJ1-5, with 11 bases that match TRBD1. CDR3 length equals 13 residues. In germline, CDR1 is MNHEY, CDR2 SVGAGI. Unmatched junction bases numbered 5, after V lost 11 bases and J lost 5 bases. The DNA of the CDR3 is TGTGCCTCGGGACAGGGGGTGGATCAGCCCCAGCATTTT. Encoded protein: CASGQGVDQPQHF.

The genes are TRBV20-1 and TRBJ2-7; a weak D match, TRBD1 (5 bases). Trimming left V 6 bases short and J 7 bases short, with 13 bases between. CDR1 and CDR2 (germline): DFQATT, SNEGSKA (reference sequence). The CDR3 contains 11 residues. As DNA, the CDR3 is TGCAGTGCCCGGACACCGAGGGAGCAGTACGTC. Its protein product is CSARTPREQYV.

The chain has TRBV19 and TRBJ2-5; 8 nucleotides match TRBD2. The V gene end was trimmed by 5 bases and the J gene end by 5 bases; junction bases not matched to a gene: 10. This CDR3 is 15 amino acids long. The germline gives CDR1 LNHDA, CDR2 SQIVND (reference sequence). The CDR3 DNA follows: TGTGCCAGTAGTTCTCGGGGGGGCGCAGGGGAGACCCAGTACTTC. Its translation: CASSSRGGAGETQYF.

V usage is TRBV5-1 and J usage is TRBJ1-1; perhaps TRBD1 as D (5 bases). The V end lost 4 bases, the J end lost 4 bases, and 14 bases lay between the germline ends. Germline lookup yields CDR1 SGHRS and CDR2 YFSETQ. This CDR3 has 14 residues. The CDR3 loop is CASSRGVASTEAFF. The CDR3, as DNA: TGCGCCAGCAGCCGGGGGGTGGCCAGCACTGAAGCTTTCTTT.

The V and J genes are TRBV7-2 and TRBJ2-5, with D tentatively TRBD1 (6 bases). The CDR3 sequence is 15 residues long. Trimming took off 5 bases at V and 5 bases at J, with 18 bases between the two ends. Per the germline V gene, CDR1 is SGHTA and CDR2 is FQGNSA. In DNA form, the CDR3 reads TGTGCCAGCAGCCCTAGAACAGGGAACGGGGAGACCCAGTACTTC. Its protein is CASSPRTGNGETQYF.

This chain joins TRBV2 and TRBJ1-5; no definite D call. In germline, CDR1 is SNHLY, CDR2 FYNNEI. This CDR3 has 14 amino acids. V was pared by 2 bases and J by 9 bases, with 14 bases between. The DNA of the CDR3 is TGTGCCAGCAGTGAACTTTCGGAGCAAGGGCCCCAGCATTTT. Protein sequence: CASSELSEQGPQHF.

CDR3 sequence reads: CASSEEGFRQPQHF. The CDR3 coding sequence is TGTGCCAGCAGTGAAGAAGGATTTCGGCAGCCCCAGCATTTT. The rearrangement joins TRBV6-4 to TRBJ1-5; no clear D gene. V lost 3 bases and J lost 7, with 13 bases in between. The CDR3 sequence is 14 residues long. Germline V gene data show CDR1 as MRHNA and CDR2 as SNTAGT.

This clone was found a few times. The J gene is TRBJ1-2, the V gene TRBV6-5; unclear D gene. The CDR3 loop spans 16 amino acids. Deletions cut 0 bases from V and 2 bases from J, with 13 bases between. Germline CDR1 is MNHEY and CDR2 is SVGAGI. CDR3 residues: CASSYSAVTVNYGYTF. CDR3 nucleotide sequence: TGTGCCAGCAGTTACTCCGCAGTTACGGTCAACTATGGCTACACCTTC.

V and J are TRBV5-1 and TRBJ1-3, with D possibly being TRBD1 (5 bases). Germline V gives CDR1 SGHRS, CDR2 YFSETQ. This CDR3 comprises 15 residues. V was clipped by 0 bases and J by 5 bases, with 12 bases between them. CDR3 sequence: CASSLEDTTRNTIYF. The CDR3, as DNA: TGCGCCAGCAGCTTGGAGGACACAACTCGAAACACCATATATTTT.

The CDR3 sequence is CASSTRAWEVETQYF. The CDR3 DNA reads TGTGCCAGCAGCACTAGGGCCTGGGAGGTGGAGACCCAGTACTTC. This sequence joins TRBV21-1 and TRBJ2-5; the tabulated D call, TRBD2, remains unverified against the DNA. TRBV21-1 is tagged as a pseudogene. This CDR3 is 15 amino acids long.

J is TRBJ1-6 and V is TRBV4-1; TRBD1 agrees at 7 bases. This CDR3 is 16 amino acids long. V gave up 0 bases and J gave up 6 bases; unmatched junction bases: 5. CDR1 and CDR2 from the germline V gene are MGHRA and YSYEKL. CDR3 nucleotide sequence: TGCGCCAGCAGCCAAGATGATACAGGGGTTAATTCACCCCTCCACTTT. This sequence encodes CASSQDDTGVNSPLHF.

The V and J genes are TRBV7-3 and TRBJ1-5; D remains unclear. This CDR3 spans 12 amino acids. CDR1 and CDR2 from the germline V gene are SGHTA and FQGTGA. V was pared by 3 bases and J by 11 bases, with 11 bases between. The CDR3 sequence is CASSFPCCAQHF. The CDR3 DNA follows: TGTGCCAGCAGCTTCCCATGTTGTGCCCAGCATTTT.

The chain's CDR3 is CASSLGLYTEAFF. The CDR3 DNA reads TGTGCCAGCAGCCTTGGACTTTACACTGAAGCTTTCTTT. This chain joins TRBV14 and TRBJ1-1; no firm D call. The V end lost 4 bases, the J end lost 3 bases, and 9 bases lay between the germline ends. The germline V gene has CDR1 SGHDN and CDR2 FVKESK. There are 13 residues in the CDR3.

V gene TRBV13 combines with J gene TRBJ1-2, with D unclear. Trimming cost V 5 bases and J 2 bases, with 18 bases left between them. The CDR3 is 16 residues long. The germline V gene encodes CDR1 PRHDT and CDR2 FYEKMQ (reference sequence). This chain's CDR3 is CASSPDPDGSNYGYTF. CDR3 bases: TGTGCCAGCAGCCCAGACCCTGACGGATCAAACTATGGCTACACCTTC.

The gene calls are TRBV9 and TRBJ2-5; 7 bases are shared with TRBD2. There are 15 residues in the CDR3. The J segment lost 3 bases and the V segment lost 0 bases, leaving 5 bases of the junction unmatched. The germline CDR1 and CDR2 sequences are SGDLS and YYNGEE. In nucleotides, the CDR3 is TGTGCCAGCAGCGTAGCTTCGGGGGGAAAAGAGACCCAGTACTTC. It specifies CASSVASGGKETQYF.

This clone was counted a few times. CDR3 DNA sequence: TGTGCCTGGAGTCGAGGGAACGGCTACACCTTC. This codes for CAWSRGNGYTF. The genes are TRBV30 and TRBJ1-2; D is unresolved. The CDR3 is 11 amino acids. Germline V gene lookup returns CDR1 GTSNPN and CDR2 SVGIG (reference sequence). Trimming pared 2 bases from V and 8 bases from J, leaving 9 bases between.